One sample yielded the 6 T cell receptor beta chains listed below, sequenced in a study of cytomegalovirus exposure and HLA in healthy donors. Vbeta (60) and Jbeta (13) primers were used in the PCR. Measured with immunoSEQ multiplex PCR; TCRdb has only the in-frame clones, and not every one. Among 150,000 to 180,000 clones listed, 74% were seen once. Sequencing was done on a sample of PBMCs. The receptor set was obtained from a man aged 25-45 years in good health and CMV-seronegative.

The V and J genes are TRBV4-1 and TRBJ1-1, with 11 bases that match TRBD1. The CDR3 runs 16 residues. J gave up 1 base and V 4 bases, and 5 bases lay outside the gene matches. Germline loops: CDR1 MGHRA, CDR2 YSYEKL. The CDR3 nucleotides read TGCGCCAGCAGCCGCGGACAGGGGGCCACGAACACTGAAGCTTTCTTT. Protein: CASSRGQGATNTEAFF.

The chain links TRBV19 to TRBJ1-1; TRBD1 aligns across 7 bases. This CDR3 has 16 residues. With V trimmed by 7 bases and J by 1 base, 12 bases remained unmatched. Germline lookup yields CDR1 LNHDA and CDR2 SQIVND (reference sequence). The CDR3 region is CASIELGRGTNTEAFF. CDR3 coding DNA: TGTGCCAGTATCGAACTGGGCAGGGGGACGAACACTGAAGCTTTCTTT.

V is TRBV4-2 and J is TRBJ2-7, with 7 bases matching TRBD1. The germline CDR1 and CDR2 sequences are LGHNA and YNFKEQ. With V trimmed by 0 bases and J by 4 bases, 15 bases remained unmatched. CDR3 length: 18 residues. The CDR3 nucleotides read TGTGCCAGCAGCCAAGAAGTGGCCCCGGGACAGCCATCTTACGAGCAGTACTTC. Translating it yields CASSQEVAPGQPSYEQYF.

The V gene is TRBV13, the J gene TRBJ1-1; D gene uncertain. The CDR3 length is 12 residues. CDR1 and CDR2 from the germline V gene are PRHDT and FYEKMQ (reference sequence). V lost 5 bases and J 3 bases, leaving 7 bases between the germline ends. CDR3 amino acids: CASSPRDTEAFF. CDR3 in DNA: TGTGCCAGCAGCCCCCGGGACACTGAAGCTTTCTTT.

J is TRBJ2-1 and V is TRBV19; D may be TRBD1 (6 bases). The CDR3 covers 17 residues. Germline assignment: CDR1 LNHDA and CDR2 SQIVND (reference sequence). Trimming removed 5 bases at V and 5 bases at J, with 22 bases between. Here the CDR3 reads CASSSLLRDKGNNEQFF. The CDR3 DNA reads TGTGCCAGTAGTTCCTTACTCCGGGACAAAGGAAACAATGAGCAGTTCTTC.

V and J are TRBV5-6 and TRBJ2-5; possible D gene TRBD2, 5 bases. Looked up from germline, CDR1 is SGHDT and CDR2 is YYEEEE. CDR3 length: 14 residues. V lost 3 bases and J lost 5, with 14 bases in between. As DNA, the CDR3 is TGTGCCAGCAGCTCCGGGAAACTCCGGGAGACCCAGTACTTC. It specifies CASSSGKLRETQYF.